The 16 T cell receptor beta chains below come from one sample, sequenced in a study of regulatory T cells in long-lasting Graves disease. The sample's time point: persistent/refractory GD, antithyroid drugs over 5 years with positive TRAb. There was RNA extracted from PBMCs, and the TCR library was made from it. CDR3-region Arm-PCR and iRepertoire HTBI primers produced the TCR beta libraries. TCRdb re-called the multiplex PCR reads through MiXCR, storing one row per CDR3 protein. The profile covers a few hundred thousand distinct CDR3 sequences, with about 25% appearing a single time and approximately 25% taken by the ten largest. The sample here was peripheral blood mononuclear cells (PBMCs), taken when the disease was refractory, from a patient treated with antithyroid drugs. The receptors were sampled from a female donor with Graves disease.

The chain links TRBV19 to TRBJ2-2; no reliable D call. V shed 5 bases and J shed 1 base, with 8 bases lying between them. Germline V gives CDR1 LNHDA, CDR2 SQIVND (reference sequence). This CDR3 spans 14 amino acids. CDR3 DNA sequence: TGTGCCAGTAGTGAAGCGTGGAACACCGGGGAGCTGTTTTTT. It codes for CASSEAWNTGELFF.

There are a few counts of this clonotype. This sequence joins TRBV20-1 and TRBJ2-5, with no clear D. V was pared by 1 base and J by 0 bases, with 15 bases between. This CDR3 region has 16 residues. Germline V CDR1 and CDR2: DFQATT, SNEGSKA (reference sequence). The CDR3 loop is CSARGEGLWHQETQYF. In DNA, the CDR3 is TGCAGTGCTAGAGGAGAAGGTTTGTGGCACCAAGAGACCCAGTACTTC.

The chain couples TRBV30 to TRBJ1-5; weak D call: TRBD1 (5 bases). Trimming left V 0 bases short and J 4 bases short, with 10 bases between. The CDR3 totals 14 residues. The germline V gene encodes CDR1 GTSNPN and CDR2 SVGIG (reference sequence). CDR3 protein: CAWSVVGGNQPQHF. The CDR3 DNA reads as TGTGCCTGGAGTGTCGTTGGGGGTAATCAGCCCCAGCATTTT.

This clonotype has a handful of counts. V gene TRBV19 combines with J gene TRBJ1-2; perhaps TRBD1 as D (6 bases). Germline assignment: CDR1 LNHDA and CDR2 SQIVND (reference sequence). V lost 7 bases, J lost 0 bases, and 21 bases lay in between. The CDR3 has 17 amino acids. CDR3 amino acids: CASNPTWVGDTNYGYTF. The CDR3 nucleotides are TGTGCCAGTAACCCGACGTGGGTCGGGGACACTAACTATGGCTACACCTTC.

This rearrangement joins TRBV30 to TRBJ1-1, with D possibly matching TRBD1 (5 bases). Trimming stripped 0 bases from V and 1 base from J, with 21 bases between. There are 18 residues in the CDR3. Germline CDR1 and CDR2: GTSNPN and SVGIG (reference sequence). CDR3 sequence: CAWSVGIGGKARNTEAFF. The CDR3 DNA reads as TGTGCCTGGAGTGTAGGGATTGGGGGGAAAGCGCGGAACACTGAAGCTTTCTTT.

The genes are TRBV25-1 and TRBJ2-7; possibly TRBD1 for D (5 bases). This CDR3 comprises 15 residues. The germline V and J ends were trimmed by 2 bases and 2 bases, with 13 bases remaining between them. The germline gives CDR1 MGHDK, CDR2 SYGVNS. CDR3: CASSEGQGLAYEQYF. The CDR3, as DNA: TGTGCCAGCAGTGAAGGGCAGGGTCTAGCCTACGAGCAGTACTTC.

The gene calls are TRBV20-1 and TRBJ2-1; D might be TRBD1 or TRBD2, each matching 5 bases. V lost 1 base to trimming and J lost 4 bases, with 20 bases between them. The CDR3 has 17 residues. From germline, CDR1 is DFQATT and CDR2 SNEGSKA (reference sequence). The CDR3 region has the DNA TGCAGTGCTAGAGGACCCCGCGAGGGACCTAGTTACAATGAGCAGTTCTTC. This translates into CSARGPREGPSYNEQFF.

The gene calls are TRBV7-2 and TRBJ2-7; a possible D gene is TRBD1 (6 bases). Germline values: CDR1 SGHTA, CDR2 FQGNSA. V was pared by 3 bases and J by 6 bases, with 15 bases between. CDR3 length equals 14 residues. The CDR3 protein is CASSFGQVRGEQYF. The CDR3, as DNA: TGTGCCAGCAGCTTTGGGCAGGTCAGGGGCGAGCAGTACTTC.

The genes are TRBV13 and TRBJ1-2, with D possibly TRBD1 on 6 matching bases. This CDR3 contains 19 residues. Germline V gene sequence: CDR1 PRHDT, CDR2 FYEKMQ (reference sequence). Trimming stripped 4 bases from V and 5 bases from J, with 29 bases between. Written as DNA, the CDR3 is TGTGCCAGCAGCTACTCCCCGAGACAGTTAGGCCGGGGGGCTTATGGCTACACCTTC. Its translation: CASSYSPRQLGRGAYGYTF.

The chain has TRBV4-1 and TRBJ2-3, with 7 bases identical to TRBD1. This CDR3 spans 14 amino acids. V shed 1 base and J 7 bases; nucleotides not matched to a gene: 5. Germline CDR1 reads MGHRA; CDR2 reads YSYEKL. The CDR3 DNA reads as TGCGCCAGCAGCCAAGGTTGGGACAGAAATACGCAGTATTTT. It translates to CASSQGWDRNTQYF.

The J gene is TRBJ1-5, the V gene TRBV18; D remains unclear. The CDR3 length is 15 residues. Germline CDR1 reads KGHSH; CDR2 reads LQKENI. Trimming took off 0 bases at V and 4 bases at J, with 10 bases between the two ends. The CDR3, as DNA: TGTGCCAGCTCACCACCGGGAATTTTAAATCAGCCCCAGCATTTT. Translating it yields CASSPPGILNQPQHF.

There are many counts of this clonotype. The gene calls are TRBV6-2 or TRBV6-3 and TRBJ2-7, with a tentative D call TRBD1 (6 bases). Trimming removed 2 bases at V and 3 bases at J, with 8 bases between. The germline V gene has CDR1 MNHEY and CDR2 SVGEGT. The CDR3 is 13 amino acids. The CDR3 sequence: CASSYQGNYEQYF. The CDR3 DNA follows: TGTGCCAGCAGTTACCAGGGGAACTACGAGCAGTACTTC.

This clonotype showed up just a few times. V gene TRBV6-1 combines with J gene TRBJ2-7; 10 bases line up with TRBD2. Germline values: CDR1 MNHNS, CDR2 SASEGT. The CDR3 consists of 14 residues. V shed 6 bases, J shed 8 bases, and the junction held 10 bases outside the gene matches. CDR3 bases: TGTGCCAGCAGAACTAGCGGGAACCCTAGGAAGCAGTACTTC. This gives the protein CASRTSGNPRKQYF.

This chain joins TRBV5-1 and TRBJ1-4; D not resolved. This CDR3 contains 16 residues. Germline CDR1 SGHRS, CDR2 YFSETQ. V lost 3 bases, J lost 0 bases, and 12 bases lay in between. The CDR3 DNA is TGCGCCAGCAGCTACGGGTCCGTATCAACTAATGAAAAACTGTTTTTT. This sequence encodes CASSYGSVSTNEKLFF.

The V call is TRBV18, the J call TRBJ2-7, with TRBD2 identical over 7 bases. V lost 0 bases and J lost 3; bases outside the gene matches: 2. Per the germline V gene, CDR1 is KGHSH and CDR2 is LQKENI. The CDR3 runs 14 residues. The CDR3 loop reads CASSPPASGYEQYF. The CDR3 DNA sequence: TGTGCCAGCTCACCACCGGCTAGCGGCTACGAGCAGTACTTC.

In nucleotides, the CDR3 is TGTGCCAGCGGATCAAAAGAGGGGCTTTCCGAGCAGTACTTC. Protein product: CASGSKEGLSEQYF. The genes are TRBV7-9 and TRBJ2-7; D could derive from TRBD1 or TRBD2 (5 bases each). Looked up from germline, CDR1 is SEHNR and CDR2 is FQNEAQ (reference sequence). Trimming pared 8 bases from V and 6 bases from J, leaving 20 bases between. This CDR3 has 14 amino acids.